This passage covers 2 T cell receptor beta chains from one sample sequenced in a study of tumor-infiltrating lymphocytes in glioblastoma multiforme. Multiple V-beta primers and a C-beta primer amplified TCRB from RNA. One entry per CDR3 protein, called by TCRdb with MiXCR from the multiplex PCR reads. Of roughly 9,100 distinct CDR3 sequences listed, about 70% are singletons. Sequencing input: brain tumor tissue. The receptors were gathered from a male donor with glioblastoma.

The chain employs TRBV11-2 and TRBJ1-1; D gene uncertain. Germline values: CDR1 SGHAT, CDR2 FQNNGV. This CDR3 is 13 amino acids long. V was trimmed by 0 bases and J by 7 bases, leaving 9 bases between them. The chain's CDR3 is CASSLDFMFEAFF. The CDR3 bases are TGTGCCAGCAGCTTAGATTTTATGTTTGAAGCTTTCTTT.

The chain recombines TRBV5-6 with TRBJ1-5; TRBD1 is a possible D gene (5 bases). Germline values: CDR1 SGHDT, CDR2 YYEEEE. Trimming left V 3 bases short and J 2 bases short, with 15 bases between. The length of the CDR3 is 16 residues. This CDR3 reads CASSSFGQGRNQPQHF. Here the CDR3 DNA reads TGTGCCAGCAGCTCGTTTGGGCAGGGTCGCAATCAGCCCCAGCATTTT. Full variable domain (rest looked up from reference TRBV5-6 and TRBJ1-5): DAGVTQSPTHLIKTRGQQVTLRCSPKSGHDTVSWYQQALGQGPQFIFQYYEEEERQRGNFPDRFSGHQFPNYSSELNVNALLLGDSALYLCASSSFGQGRNQPQHFGDGTRLSIL.